The 14 T cell receptor beta chains presented below share a single source sample, sequenced in a study of T-cell memory formation after mild COVID-19. From the 5' RACE reads, TCRdb called clonotypes with MiXCR, one entry per CDR3 protein. Here the sample spans about 470,000 distinct CDR3 sequences, around 25% being singletons. Sequencing was carried out using PBMCs or a T cell subset sorted from them (not recorded which). The origin of the receptors is an adult woman who had mild COVID-19 (a few samples of this study predate the infection). Cell type and time point are not known.

This clonotype was observed a handful of times. V gene TRBV6-5 combines with J gene TRBJ1-2; tentatively, D is TRBD1 (5 bases). The CDR3 length is 13 residues. V lost 6 bases to trimming and J lost 10 bases, with 18 bases between them. Germline V CDR1 and CDR2: MNHEY, SVGAGI. CDR3 region: CASRNRGRPAYTF. Here the CDR3 DNA reads TGTGCCAGCAGAAACCGGGGCCGCCCGGCCTACACCTTC.

CDR3 bases: TGTGCCAGCAGTTACCTCCCGGGAGACACAGATACGCAGTATTTT. This encodes CASSYLPGDTDTQYF. This chain uses TRBV6-5 with TRBJ2-3, with D perhaps matching TRBD2 (6 bases). Germline CDR1 MNHEY, CDR2 SVGAGI. This CDR3 comprises 15 residues. V lost 2 bases and J 2 bases, leaving 11 bases between the germline ends.

This chain uses TRBV29-1 with TRBJ2-1; 7 nucleotides agree with TRBD2. CDR3 length: 12 amino acids. Germline V gene lookup returns CDR1 SQVTM and CDR2 ANQGSEA. J lost 12 bases, V lost 2 bases, and 7 bases had no gene match. The CDR3 here is CSVETAGEPQFF. The CDR3 region has the DNA TGCAGCGTTGAAACGGCGGGGGAACCGCAGTTCTTC.

J is TRBJ2-1 and V is TRBV5-4; TRBD2 aligns across 9 bases. Germline V gene sequence: CDR1 SGHNT, CDR2 YYREEE (reference sequence). The length of the CDR3 is 16 residues. V trimming: 4 bases; J trimming: 9 bases; junction bases outside the gene matches: 14. CDR3 DNA sequence: TGTGCCAGCAGCCCCGCCATTGGCGGGGGGGCCGGTGAGCAGTTCTTC. Its translation is CASSPAIGGGAGEQFF. The whole variable domain, remainder taken from reference TRBV5-4 and TRBJ2-1, is ETGVTQSPTHLIKTRGQQVTLRCSSQSGHNTVSWYQQALGQGPQFIFQYYREEENGRGNFPPRFSGLQFPNYSSELNVNALELDDSALYLCASSPAIGGGAGEQFFGPGTRLTVL.

This clonotype has only a few counts. The chain uses TRBV3-1 and TRBJ1-2; D call uncertain. Trimming took 1 base from V and 3 from J, leaving 6 bases between them. Germline V gene lookup returns CDR1 LGHDT and CDR2 YNNKEL (reference sequence). The length of the CDR3 is 13 residues. The CDR3 nucleotides are TGTGCCAGCAGCCAAGGAGGGTACTATGGCTACACCTTC. This codes for CASSQGGYYGYTF.

This clonotype was picked up a small number of times. The rearrangement joins TRBV12-3 or TRBV12-4 to TRBJ2-7, with 10 bases lining up with TRBD2. V shed 6 bases, J shed 4 bases, and the junction held 9 bases outside the gene matches. The CDR3 runs 15 residues. CDR3 DNA sequence: TGTGCCAGCAGCGGGGGACTAGCGAACAAGTACGAGCAGTACTTC. This gives the protein CASSGGLANKYEQYF.

The J gene is TRBJ2-5, the V gene TRBV24-1; unclear D gene. The V and J ends lost 5 bases and 5 bases respectively, with 17 bases between them. The CDR3 totals 15 residues. CDR1 is KGHDR, CDR2 SFDVKD, per germline. CDR3 DNA sequence: TGTGCCACCAGTGCCCAAAAGGGCGAGAGGGAGACCCAGTACTTC. Protein sequence: CATSAQKGERETQYF.

The rearrangement joins TRBV15 to TRBJ2-7; unclear D gene. V gave up 0 bases and J gave up 3 bases, with 9 bases separating them. The CDR3 consists of 14 residues. From germline, CDR1 is LNHNV and CDR2 YYDKDF (reference sequence). CDR3 loop: CATSRELGNYEQYF. The CDR3 DNA is TGTGCCACCAGCAGAGAGCTGGGAAACTACGAGCAGTACTTC.

This clonotype was picked up a small number of times. V usage is TRBV4-3 and J usage is TRBJ2-3; 9 bases fit TRBD1. The CDR3 runs 15 residues. The V gene end was trimmed by 3 bases and the J gene end by 7 bases; junction bases not matched to a gene: 8. CDR1 and CDR2 from the germline V gene are LGHNA and YSLEER. The CDR3 sequence: CASSQGQGAGHTQYF. DNA of the CDR3: TGCGCCAGCAGCCAGGGACAGGGCGCAGGTCATACGCAGTATTTT.

The gene calls are TRBV10-3 and TRBJ1-2; D gene uncertain. CDR3 length equals 13 residues. Per germline, CDR1 ENHRY and CDR2 SYGVKD. V was trimmed by 11 bases and J by 7 bases, leaving 20 bases between them. DNA for the CDR3: TGTGCCGCCACCTGGCCGAGGGCAGCTGGCTACACCTTC. It yields the protein CAATWPRAAGYTF.

This clonotype has just a few counts. The chain recombines TRBV3-1 with TRBJ2-5, with 7 bases identical to TRBD1. The germline gives CDR1 LGHDT, CDR2 YNNKEL (reference sequence). The CDR3 loop spans 14 amino acids. V lost 7 bases and J lost 2; bases outside the gene matches: 7. The CDR3 is CASKLRDSQETQYF. The CDR3 coding sequence is TGTGCCAGCAAGCTCCGGGACAGTCAAGAGACCCAGTACTTC.

This clonotype came up a few times. V gene TRBV7-9 combines with J gene TRBJ2-1; 11 bases align to TRBD2. CDR3 length equals 18 residues. CDR1 is SEHNR, CDR2 FQNEAQ, per germline (reference sequence). V was pared by 6 bases and J by 3 bases, with 13 bases of the junction left unmatched. The DNA of the CDR3 is TGTGCCAGCAGACACCCAGGGACTAGCGGTAAATTCTACAATGAGCAGTTCTTC. Residues: CASRHPGTSGKFYNEQFF.

This clonotype came up many times. The chain combines TRBV11-2 with TRBJ2-5, with D unresolved. The V gene's germline CDR1 is SGHAT and CDR2 FQNNGV. V dropped 6 bases and J dropped 5 bases, with 4 bases sitting between them. The CDR3 contains 10 residues. This chain's CDR3 is CASSSETQYF. As DNA, the CDR3 is TGTGCCAGCAGTAGCGAGACCCAGTACTTC.

V gene TRBV4-2 combines with J gene TRBJ2-7, with TRBD1 identical over 7 bases. Trimming took 0 bases from V and 2 from J; bases not matched to a gene: 4. The CDR3 runs to 15 residues. From germline, CDR1 is LGHNA and CDR2 YNFKEQ. For the CDR3, the DNA is TGTGCCAGCAGCCAAGATAGACAGGGAGCCTACGAGCAGTACTTC. It is translated as CASSQDRQGAYEQYF.